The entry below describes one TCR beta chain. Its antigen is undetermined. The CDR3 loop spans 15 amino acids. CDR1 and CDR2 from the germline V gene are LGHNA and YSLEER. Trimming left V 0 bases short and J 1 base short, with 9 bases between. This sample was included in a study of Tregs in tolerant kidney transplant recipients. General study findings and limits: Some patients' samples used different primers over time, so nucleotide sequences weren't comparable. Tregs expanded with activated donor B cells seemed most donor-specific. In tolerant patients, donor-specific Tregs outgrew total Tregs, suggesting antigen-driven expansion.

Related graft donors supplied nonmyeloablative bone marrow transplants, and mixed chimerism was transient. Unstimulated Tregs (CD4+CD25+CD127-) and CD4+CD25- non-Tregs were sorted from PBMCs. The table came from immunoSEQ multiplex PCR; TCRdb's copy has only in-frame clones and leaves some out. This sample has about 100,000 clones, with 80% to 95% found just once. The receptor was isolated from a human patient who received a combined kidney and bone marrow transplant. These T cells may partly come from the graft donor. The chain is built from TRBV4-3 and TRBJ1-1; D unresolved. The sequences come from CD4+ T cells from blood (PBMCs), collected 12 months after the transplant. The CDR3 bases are TGCGCCAGCAGCCAAGACTATGAGGAGAACACTGAAGCTTTCTTT. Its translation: CASSQDYEENTEAFF.